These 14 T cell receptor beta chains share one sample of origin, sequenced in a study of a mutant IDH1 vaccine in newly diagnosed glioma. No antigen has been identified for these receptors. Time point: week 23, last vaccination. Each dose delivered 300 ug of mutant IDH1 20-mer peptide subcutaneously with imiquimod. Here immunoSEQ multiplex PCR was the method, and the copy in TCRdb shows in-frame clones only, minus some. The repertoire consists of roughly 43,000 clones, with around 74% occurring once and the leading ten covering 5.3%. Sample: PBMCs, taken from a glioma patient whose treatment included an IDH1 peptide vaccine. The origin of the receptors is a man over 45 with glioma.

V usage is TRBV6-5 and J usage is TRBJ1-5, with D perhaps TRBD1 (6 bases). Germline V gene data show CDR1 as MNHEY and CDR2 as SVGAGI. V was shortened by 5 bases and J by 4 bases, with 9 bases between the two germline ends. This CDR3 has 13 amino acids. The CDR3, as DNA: TGTGCCAGCAGTCGGGACAATAATCAGCCCCAGCATTTT. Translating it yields CASSRDNNQPQHF.

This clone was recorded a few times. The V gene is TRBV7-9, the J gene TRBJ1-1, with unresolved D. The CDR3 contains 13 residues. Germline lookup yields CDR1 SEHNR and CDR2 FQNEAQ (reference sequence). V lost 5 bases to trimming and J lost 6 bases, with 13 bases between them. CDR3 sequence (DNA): TGTGCCAGCAGCCTGCCACTCCATCCTGAAGCTTTCTTT. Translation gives CASSLPLHPEAFF.

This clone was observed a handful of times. The DNA for the CDR3 is TGTGCCTGGAGTCCGGGACAGATCCAAGAGACCCAGTACTTC. Protein product: CAWSPGQIQETQYF. The chain employs TRBV30 and TRBJ2-5; 7 bases align to TRBD1. Germline V gives CDR1 GTSNPN, CDR2 SVGIG (reference sequence). The CDR3 loop spans 14 amino acids. V trimming: 2 bases; J trimming: 1 base; junction bases outside the gene matches: 4.

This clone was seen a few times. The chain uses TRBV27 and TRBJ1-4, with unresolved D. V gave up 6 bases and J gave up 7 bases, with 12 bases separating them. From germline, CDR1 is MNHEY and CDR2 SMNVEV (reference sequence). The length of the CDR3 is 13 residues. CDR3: CASRPYSVEKLFF. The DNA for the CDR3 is TGTGCCAGCAGGCCTTACAGCGTTGAAAAACTGTTTTTT.

The CDR3: CASSYRAGGDERYF. The CDR3 nucleotides read TGTGCCAGCAGTTACCGGGCAGGGGGCGACGAGAGGTACTTC. This chain links TRBV6-5 with TRBJ2-7, with 8 bases aligning to TRBD1. Germline loops: CDR1 MNHEY, CDR2 SVGAGI. Unmatched junction bases numbered 12, after V lost 2 bases and J lost 12 bases. The CDR3 is made up of 14 amino acids.

The DNA of the CDR3 is TGTGCCACCCGTCAATCCGGAGAGACCCAGTACTTC. Protein product: CATRQSGETQYF. The chain recombines TRBV19 with TRBJ2-5; D not certain. The germline V gene has CDR1 LNHDA and CDR2 SQIVND (reference sequence). CDR3 length: 12 residues. Trimming pared 10 bases from V and 4 bases from J, leaving 13 bases between.

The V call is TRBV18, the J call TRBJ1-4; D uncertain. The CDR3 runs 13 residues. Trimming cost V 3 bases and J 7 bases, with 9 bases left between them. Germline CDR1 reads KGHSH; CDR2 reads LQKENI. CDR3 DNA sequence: TGTGCCAGCTCACCTCGTGTCGGTGAAAAACTGTTTTTT. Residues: CASSPRVGEKLFF.

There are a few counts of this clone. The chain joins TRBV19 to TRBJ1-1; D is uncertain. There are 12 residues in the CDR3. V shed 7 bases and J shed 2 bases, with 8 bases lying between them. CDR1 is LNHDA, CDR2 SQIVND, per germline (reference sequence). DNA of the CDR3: TGTGCCAGTATAGGAATTAACACTGAAGCTTTCTTT. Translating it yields CASIGINTEAFF.

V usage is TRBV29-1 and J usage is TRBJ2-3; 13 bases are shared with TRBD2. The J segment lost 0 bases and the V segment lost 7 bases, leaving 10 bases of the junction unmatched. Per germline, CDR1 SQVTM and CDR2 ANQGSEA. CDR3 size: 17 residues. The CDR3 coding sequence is TGCAGCGGGGGGGGGACTAGCGGGGTGACTAGCACAGATACGCAGTATTTT. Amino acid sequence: CSGGGTSGVTSTDTQYF.

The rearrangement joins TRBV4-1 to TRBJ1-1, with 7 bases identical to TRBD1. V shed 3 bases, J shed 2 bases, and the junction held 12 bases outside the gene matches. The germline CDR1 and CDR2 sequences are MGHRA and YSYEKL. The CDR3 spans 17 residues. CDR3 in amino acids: CASSHSRGGSLNTEAFF. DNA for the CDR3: TGCGCCAGCAGCCACTCCAGGGGGGGGTCGCTTAACACTGAAGCTTTCTTT.

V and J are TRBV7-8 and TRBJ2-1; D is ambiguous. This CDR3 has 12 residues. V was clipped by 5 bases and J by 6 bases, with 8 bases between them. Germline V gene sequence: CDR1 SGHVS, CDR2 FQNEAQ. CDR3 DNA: TGTGCCAGCAGCCTGGGGATCAATGAGCAGTTCTTC. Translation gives CASSLGINEQFF.

CDR3 DNA sequence: TGTGCCAGCAGTTTATTCCTGAGTTACGAGCAGTACTTC. It yields the protein CASSLFLSYEQYF. The chain joins TRBV28 to TRBJ2-7; no clear D gene. The CDR3 sequence is 13 residues long. V was trimmed by 1 base and J by 4 bases, leaving 8 bases between them. From germline, CDR1 is MDHEN and CDR2 SYDVKM.

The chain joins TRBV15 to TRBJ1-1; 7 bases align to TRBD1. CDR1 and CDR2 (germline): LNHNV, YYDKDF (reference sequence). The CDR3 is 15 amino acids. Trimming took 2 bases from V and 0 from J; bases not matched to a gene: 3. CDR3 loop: CATSRRDSLNTEAFF. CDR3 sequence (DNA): TGTGCCACCAGCAGACGGGACAGTCTGAACACTGAAGCTTTCTTT. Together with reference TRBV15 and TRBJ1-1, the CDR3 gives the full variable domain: DAMVIQNPRYQVTQFGKPVTLSCSQTLNHNVMYWYQQKSSQAPKLLFHYYDKDFNNEADTPDNFQSRRPNTSFCFLDIRSPGLGDTAMYLCATSRRDSLNTEAFFGQGTRLTVV.

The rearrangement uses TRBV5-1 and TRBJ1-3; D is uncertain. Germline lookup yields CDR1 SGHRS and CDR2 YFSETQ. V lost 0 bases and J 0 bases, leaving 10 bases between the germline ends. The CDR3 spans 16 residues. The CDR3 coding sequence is TGCGCCAGCAGCTTGGGTCGGGGTACCTCTGGAAACACCATATATTTT. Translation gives CASSLGRGTSGNTIYF.